This T cell receptor beta chain was obtained from a study of blood T cell repertoires in COVID-19 (TCRdb year 2020). A note on the overall study: The collaborator samples originated in the United States, Italy and Spain and spanned the acute and convalescent phases of COVID-19. Where available, HLA class I and class II types were obtained from metadata supplied by the sample provider rather than from assay-based typing. Subjects who had been exposed to COVID-19, were actively infected with it, or had recovered from it provided the deeply sampled blood TCRbeta repertoires that made up the dataset. The sample metadata nearly always contained a de-identified subject ID, COVID-19 status, age in years and sex. The samples were drawn from two sources: the first 160 participants of the ongoing ImmuneRACE study, and 1,000 to 1,500 subjects contributed by 6 global collaborators. A freely available public database, intended as a resource for researchers studying the immune response to SARS-CoV-2, is where the repertoires were released. The material from the prospective study consisted of cDNA or gDNA derived from T cells, B-cell-depleted T cells, or PBMCs. Results the study describes overall, beyond this receptor: The amount of clinical and demographic metadata varied by source and participant and was provided uncurated.

As encoded in the germline V gene, CDR1 is SGHTA while CDR2 is FQGTGA. Taken from cysteine to phenylalanine, the CDR3 has 17 residues. CDR3 DNA only is kept here, 51 bases in frame from base 1. Trimming takes 5 bases off V and 9 bases off J; junction bases not matched to a gene: 11. TCRbeta CDR3 regions were amplified from genomic DNA using the immunoSEQ Assay, a bias-controlled multiplex PCR. The published analysis was carried out like this. Within the assay, amplification of reference gene primers was used to estimate how many nucleated cells each sample contained. To quantify the absolute abundance of each unique TCRbeta CDR3 rearrangement, sequence reads were collapsed and filtered. For each sample, productive Simpson clonality was calculated as the square root of Simpson's diversity index over productive rearrangements. Here the immuneACCESS table is served through TCRdb, limited to in-frame sequences with V and J called. Missing clones are a known gap in these copies; in checked studies unresolved V genes cover under half, and the rest lacks a known reason. V and J calls and clone size are given by that table; D and trimming were obtained from the DNA. Here the sample has under 80,000 clones; around 80% occur a single time. The top ten constitute approximately 5% of the sample.

Each collaborating institution followed its own protocols to collect whole blood in K2EDTA tubes. For TCRbeta analysis, collaborator samples were shipped as frozen whole blood, as isolated PBMCs, or as DNA extracted from either sample type. Of note for this clone: Its antigen has not been determined. Per-base quality was not reported, and no clone a single base away is much larger than it.

The sample consisted of peripheral blood. The source is a woman older than 75 with active or convalescent COVID-19. Here the chain combines TRBV7-3 and TRBJ2-1, and 15 bases in between align with TRBD2. The CDR3 corresponds to CASSPSSGLAGGGEQFF. The DNA is TGTGCCAGCAGCCCTTCATCGGGACTAGCGGGAGGTGGTGAGCAGTTCTTC.